The 24 T cell receptor gamma chains given below trace back to one sample, sequenced in a study of gamma-delta T cells after stem cell transplantation. TCRdb re-called the RT-PCR reads through CATT. The sample has about 1,100 gamma-chain clones; 20% to 30% are singletons. Sequences were obtained from gamma-delta T cells. The receptors stem from a human donor. It is not recorded whose cells these are; they may come from a transplant donor.

This clone has only a few counts. The gene calls are TRGV4 and TRGJ1 or TRGJ2. TCRdb gives no J gene; it was assigned here by matching the DNA to germline. The ends lost 9 bases at V and 7 bases at J; junction bases unmatched: 9. Germline-derived CDR1 and CDR2 are EGSTGY and YDSYTSSV. This CDR3 has 11 amino acids. CDR3 DNA: TGTGCCACCCCGGATAGGTATAAGAAACTCTTT. Translation gives CATPDRYKKLF.

This sequence joins TRGV9 and TRGJ1 or TRGJ2. Matching the DNA to germline supplied the J gene, which TCRdb does not give. In germline, CDR1 is GITISATS, CDR2 ISYDGTV (reference sequence). This CDR3 is built from 14 residues. J was trimmed by 3 bases and V by 0 bases; bases with no gene match: 5. The CDR3 protein is CALWEVQGYYKKLF. The CDR3 nucleotides read TGTGCCTTGTGGGAGGTGCAGGGTTATTATAAGAAACTCTTT.

The rearrangement links TRGV2 to TRGJ1 or TRGJ2. Here the J gene was assigned by germline matching of the DNA, as TCRdb has none. This CDR3 is built from 15 residues. In germline, CDR1 is EGSNGY, CDR2 YDSYNSKV. The J segment lost 3 bases and the V segment lost 0 bases, leaving 8 bases of the junction unmatched. CDR3: CATWDGADFYYKKLF. The CDR3 bases are TGTGCCACCTGGGACGGGGCTGATTTTTATTATAAGAAACTCTTT.

V gene TRGV3 combines with J gene TRGJ1 or TRGJ2. The J gene, absent from TCRdb, was called here by matching the DNA to germline. The CDR3 totals 13 residues. The germline CDR1 and CDR2 sequences are VTNTFY and YDVSTARD (reference sequence). V shed 0 bases and J 6 bases; nucleotides not matched to a gene: 5. The CDR3 sequence is CATWDRRSYKKLF. The CDR3, as DNA: TGTGCCACCTGGGACAGGCGGAGTTATAAGAAACTCTTT.

The V call is TRGV8, the J call TRGJP2. TCRdb gives no J gene; it was assigned here by matching the DNA to germline. The J segment lost 7 bases and the V segment lost 5 bases, leaving 4 bases of the junction unmatched. Germline V lookup: CDR1 VENAVY, CDR2 YDSYNSRV. The CDR3 is 12 residues long. This CDR3 is CATWAPDWIKTF. In DNA, the CDR3 is TGTGCCACCTGGGCCCCTGATTGGATCAAGACGTTT.

This clone is labeled large. The chain combines TRGV4 with TRGJ1 or TRGJ2. TCRdb lists no J gene, so it was determined here by aligning the DNA to germline. V trimming: 4 bases; J trimming: 1 base; junction bases outside the gene matches: 1. CDR3 length: 12 residues. Germline V lookup: CDR1 EGSTGY, CDR2 YDSYTSSV. The CDR3 protein is CATWENYYKKLF. The CDR3 nucleotides are TGTGCCACCTGGGAAAATTATTATAAGAAACTCTTT.

On this clone itself: A far bigger clonotype differs at one base, so this is likely a read error. The chain couples TRGV2 to TRGJ1 or TRGJ2. TCRdb records no J gene; here it was assigned by comparing the DNA to germline. J gave up 3 bases and V 5 bases, and 4 bases lay outside the gene matches. Looked up from germline, CDR1 is EGSNGY and CDR2 is YDSYNSKV. This CDR3 spans 12 amino acids. The CDR3 DNA reads as TGTGCCACCTGGGGCGGTTATTATAAGAAACTCTTT. Translating gives CATWGGYYKKLF.

This sequence joins TRGV3 and TRGJ1 or TRGJ2. The J gene, not given by TCRdb, was assigned here from a germline match of the nucleotide sequence. The length of the CDR3 is 17 residues. The germline gives CDR1 VTNTFY, CDR2 YDVSTARD (reference sequence). V shed 0 bases, J shed 1 base, and the junction held 12 bases outside the gene matches. CDR3 sequence (DNA): TGTGCCACCTGGGACAGGCAAGGTGAGGTCAATTATTATAAGAAACTCTTT. Its protein is CATWDRQGEVNYYKKLF.

The genes are TRGV4 and TRGJ1 or TRGJ2. TCRdb does not report a J gene; here it was assigned by matching the DNA to germline references. The CDR3 consists of 11 residues. J was trimmed by 12 bases and V by 0 bases; bases with no gene match: 5. Germline V gene lookup returns CDR1 EGSTGY and CDR2 YDSYTSSV. Here the CDR3 DNA reads TGTGCCACCTGGGATGGGCCAGCGAAACTCTTT. Translated, it gives CATWDGPAKLF.

The chain has TRGV3 and TRGJP1. The J gene comes from matching the DNA to germline here; TCRdb lacks it. Germline-derived CDR1 and CDR2 are VTNTFY and YDVSTARD (reference sequence). V was clipped by 3 bases and J by 5 bases; unmatched bases: 9. This CDR3 has 15 residues. The CDR3 is CATWDGGGTGWFKIF. The CDR3 DNA reads as TGTGCCACCTGGGACGGAGGGGGGACTGGTTGGTTCAAGATATTT.

This clone was observed a few times. The chain is built from TRGV9 and TRGJ1 or TRGJ2. No J segment appears in TCRdb, so it was assigned here by matching the sequence to germline. This CDR3 comprises 14 residues. V lost 2 bases to trimming and J lost 5 bases; unmatched junction nucleotides: 9. Germline V gene lookup returns CDR1 GITISATS and CDR2 ISYDGTV (reference sequence). CDR3 nucleotides: TGTGCCTTGTGGGAGGCCCCGATAGATTATAAGAAACTCTTT. Its protein is CALWEAPIDYKKLF.

This clone was detected only a few times. The genes are TRGV2 and TRGJ1 or TRGJ2. The J gene was missing in TCRdb and was found by matching the end of the DNA to germline. CDR3 size: 12 residues. Germline lookup yields CDR1 EGSNGY and CDR2 YDSYNSKV. Trimming cost V 1 base and J 9 bases; bases outside gene matches: 6. DNA of the CDR3: TGTGCCACCTGGGACGGCTGGGGTAAGAAACTCTTT. It encodes CATWDGWGKKLF.

The gene calls are TRGV2 and TRGJP. No J gene is reported in TCRdb; it was inferred here by comparing the DNA with germline. The CDR3 is 16 amino acids. Losses at the gene ends were 0 bases for V and 7 bases for J; bases not matched to a gene: 3. Germline CDR1 reads EGSNGY; CDR2 reads YDSYNSKV. In nucleotides, the CDR3 is TGTGCCACCTGGGACGGGCGGGAGTTGGGCAAAAAAATCAAGGTATTT. Protein sequence: CATWDGRELGKKIKVF.

The J gene is TRGJ1 or TRGJ2, the V gene TRGV3. The J gene, not given by TCRdb, was assigned here from a germline match of the nucleotide sequence. V shed 0 bases and J 7 bases; nucleotides not matched to a gene: 9. Germline values: CDR1 VTNTFY, CDR2 YDVSTARD (reference sequence). The CDR3 contains 14 residues. CDR3 amino acids: CATWDRAGGYKKLF. The DNA for the CDR3 is TGTGCCACCTGGGACAGGGCCGGGGGGTATAAGAAACTCTTT.

A note on this clone: A much bigger clone sits one base away, suggesting this may be a read error. The chain recombines TRGV5 with TRGJ1 or TRGJ2. TCRdb does not report a J gene; here it was assigned by matching the DNA to germline references. CDR3 length equals 13 residues. Germline V gene data show CDR1 as VINAFY and CDR2 as YDVSNSKD. This CDR3 reads CATWGRPGPGKLF. CDR3 nucleotide sequence: TGTGCCACCTGGGGCAGGCCTGGCCCGGGGAAACTCTTT.

About this clone: TCRdb's entry gives the protein of a much larger clone, which mismatches this DNA's translation at residue 11, likely from a read error; the protein reported here is translated from the DNA. V usage is TRGV2 and J usage is TRGJP2. The J gene is absent in TCRdb and was assigned here via DNA matching to germline. The CDR3 loop spans 15 amino acids. Per the germline V gene, CDR1 is EGSNGY and CDR2 is YDSYNSKV. CDR3 sequence (DNA): TGTGCCACCTGGGACGGGGGAAGTAGTGATCGGATCAAGACGTTT. Protein product: CATWDGGSSDRIKTF.

V is TRGV2 and J is TRGJ1 or TRGJ2. TCRdb does not report a J gene; here it was assigned by matching the DNA to germline references. V was clipped by 2 bases and J by 6 bases; unmatched bases: 4. Germline V gene data show CDR1 as EGSNGY and CDR2 as YDSYNSKV. The CDR3 length is 12 residues. CDR3 in DNA: TGTGCCACCTGGGACGCCCGTTATAAGAAACTCTTT. Translated: CATWDARYKKLF.

Relative to its sample, this clone is large (0.1 to 1%). The sample has other DNA sequences that encode this CDR3 too. The chain joins TRGV2 to TRGJ1 or TRGJ2. No J gene is reported in TCRdb; it was inferred here by comparing the DNA with germline. This CDR3 has 13 amino acids. Germline loops: CDR1 EGSNGY, CDR2 YDSYNSKV. V was clipped by 0 bases and J by 5 bases; unmatched bases: 4. The CDR3 DNA reads as TGTGCCACCTGGGACGGGCCGAATTATAAGAAACTCTTT. It translates to CATWDGPNYKKLF.

By share of the sample, this clone is large. The sample contains more than one DNA sequence encoding this CDR3. The rearrangement uses TRGV9 and TRGJP. TCRdb gives no J gene; it was assigned here by matching the DNA to germline. This CDR3 spans 16 amino acids. Germline lookup yields CDR1 GITISATS and CDR2 ISYDGTV (reference sequence). Trimming removed 0 bases from V and 6 bases from J; junction bases left unmatched: 2. The CDR3 sequence is CALWEVSELGKKIKVF. The CDR3 coding sequence is TGTGCCTTGTGGGAGGTGTCAGAGTTGGGCAAAAAAATCAAGGTATTT.

This clone occurred a few times. The V and J genes are TRGV9 and TRGJ1 or TRGJ2. Here the J gene came from matching the DNA to germline, since TCRdb omits it. Germline V gene sequence: CDR1 GITISATS, CDR2 ISYDGTV (reference sequence). V lost 3 bases and J lost 5; bases outside the gene matches: 1. This CDR3 has 11 residues. Written as DNA, the CDR3 is TGTGCCTTGTGGGAGAATTATAAGAAACTCTTT. Translating gives CALWENYKKLF.

This chain connects TRGV4 to TRGJP2. In the absence of a J gene in TCRdb, the DNA was matched to germline to assign it here. CDR3 length equals 16 residues. Germline assignment: CDR1 EGSTGY and CDR2 YDSYTSSV. V dropped 3 bases and J dropped 6; count of bases not matched to a gene: 13. The CDR3 is CATWDSFRVRDWIKTF. The CDR3 DNA follows: TGTGCCACCTGGGATAGCTTCCGAGTCCGTGATTGGATCAAGACGTTT.

The genes are TRGV4 and TRGJP2. The J gene, absent from TCRdb, was called here by matching the DNA to germline. The germline gives CDR1 EGSTGY, CDR2 YDSYTSSV. This CDR3 region has 14 residues. V shed 5 bases and J 0 bases; nucleotides not matched to a gene: 3. DNA of the CDR3: TGTGCCACCTGGGGGAATAGTAGTGATTGGATCAAGACGTTT. Residues: CATWGNSSDWIKTF.

The gene calls are TRGV2 and TRGJP2. As TCRdb names no J gene, one was assigned here on the basis of a DNA match to germline. Germline loops: CDR1 EGSNGY, CDR2 YDSYNSKV. The CDR3 spans 19 residues. The J segment lost 0 bases and the V segment lost 1 base, leaving 14 bases of the junction unmatched. This chain's CDR3 is CATWDGPIGGNSSDWIKTF. CDR3 nucleotide sequence: TGTGCCACCTGGGACGGACCCATTGGGGGAAATAGTAGTGATTGGATCAAGACGTTT.

By share of the sample, this clone is large. The chain recombines TRGV9 with TRGJ1 or TRGJ2. The J gene, missing from TCRdb, was assigned here through DNA to germline matching. From germline, CDR1 is GITISATS and CDR2 ISYDGTV (reference sequence). The CDR3 consists of 18 residues. Trimming removed 0 bases from V and 3 bases from J; junction bases left unmatched: 17. DNA of the CDR3: TGTGCCTTGTGGGAGGTGCGGCCGGGGGGCTTATTTTATTATAAGAAACTCTTT. Translation gives CALWEVRPGGLFYYKKLF.